A single sample gave rise to the 13 T cell receptor beta chains below, sequenced in a study of T-cell memory formation after mild COVID-19. TCRdb re-derived calls from the 5' RACE reads in MiXCR, one entry per CDR3 protein. In the table there are roughly 160,000 distinct CDR3 sequences, 11% of which are singletons. The sample was PBMCs or a T cell subset sorted from them (not recorded which). The receptor set was obtained from a man between 18 and 29 years old who had mild COVID-19 (a few samples of this study predate the infection). Cell type and time point are not known.

The genes are TRBV18 and TRBJ2-1, with 7 nucleotides matching TRBD1. This CDR3 is 14 amino acids long. CDR1 is KGHSH, CDR2 LQKENI, per germline. With V trimmed by 2 bases and J by 9 bases, 7 bases remained unmatched. The chain's CDR3 is CASSPIGGPVEQFF. The CDR3 coding sequence is TGTGCCAGCTCACCAATAGGGGGCCCAGTTGAGCAGTTCTTC. The full variable domain, with the rest looked up from reference TRBV18 and TRBJ2-1, is NAGVMQNPRHLVRRRGQEARLRCSPMKGHSHVYWYRQLPEEGLKFMVYLQKENIIDESGMPKERFSAEFPKEGPSILRIQQVVRGDSAAYFCASSPIGGPVEQFFGPGTRLTVL.

This clonotype was seen a few times. This chain joins TRBV5-4 and TRBJ2-1; perhaps TRBD2 as D (6 bases). Germline assignment: CDR1 SGHNT and CDR2 YYREEE (reference sequence). Deletions cut 3 bases from V and 2 bases from J, with 9 bases between. The CDR3 has 14 amino acids. The CDR3 region is CASSSGLAYNEQFF. CDR3 coding DNA: TGTGCCAGCAGCTCGGGACTTGCCTACAATGAGCAGTTCTTC.

The V call is TRBV20-1, the J call TRBJ1-6; the D is unclear. The CDR3 covers 13 residues. V gave up 3 bases and J gave up 6 bases, with 9 bases separating them. In germline, CDR1 is DFQATT, CDR2 SNEGSKA (reference sequence). Here the CDR3 DNA reads TGCAGTGCTAGGGGAACACCTAATTCACCCCTCCACTTT. Translation: CSARGTPNSPLHF.

This rearrangement joins TRBV24-1 to TRBJ2-2; TRBD1 matches at 8 bases. Germline V gene lookup returns CDR1 KGHDR and CDR2 SFDVKD. V shed 9 bases, J shed 1 base, and the junction held 0 bases outside the gene matches. This CDR3 has 13 amino acids. Here the CDR3 DNA reads TGTGCCACCGGGACAGGGAACACCGGGGAGCTGTTTTTT. It translates to CATGTGNTGELFF.

This clonotype was recorded many times. CDR3 coding DNA: TGTGCCAGCAGCCCCGTTTGGGCAACTAATGAAAAACTGTTTTTT. This gives the protein CASSPVWATNEKLFF. The rearrangement uses TRBV27 and TRBJ1-4; D unclear. CDR1 and CDR2 from the germline V gene are MNHEY and SMNVEV (reference sequence). CDR3 length: 15 residues. Trimming removed 6 bases at V and 0 bases at J, with 11 bases between.

The V gene is TRBV4-1, the J gene TRBJ2-1; D unresolved. There are 12 residues in the CDR3. Deletions cut 4 bases from V and 6 bases from J, with 7 bases between. Per the germline V gene, CDR1 is MGHRA and CDR2 is YSYEKL. The CDR3 sequence: CASSPPRNEQFF. The CDR3 coding sequence is TGCGCCAGCAGCCCCCCTCGCAATGAGCAGTTCTTC.

This clonotype was seen a few times. The chain has TRBV12-3 or TRBV12-4 and TRBJ2-4, with 7 bases matching TRBD2. The CDR3 covers 15 residues. With 3 bases clipped from V and 9 bases from J, the junction kept 11 bases outside the gene matches. Here the CDR3 DNA reads TGTGCCAGCAGTTTTCCTGGGGGGGGACGAGGCATTCAGTACTTC. Residues: CASSFPGGGRGIQYF.

A few counts support this clonotype. The chain links TRBV19 to TRBJ2-1; 7 nucleotides line up with TRBD2. There are 14 residues in the CDR3. Losses at the gene ends were 3 bases for V and 12 bases for J; bases not matched to a gene: 11. Germline assignment: CDR1 LNHDA and CDR2 SQIVND (reference sequence). CDR3 protein: CASSIAGAGVGQFF. The CDR3 DNA sequence: TGTGCCAGTAGTATTGCGGGAGCCGGCGTAGGGCAGTTCTTC.

Many counts were recorded for this clonotype. The genes are TRBV4-3 and TRBJ2-7; D is undetermined. With 1 base removed from V and 0 bases from J, the gap between germline ends came to 7 bases. Germline loops: CDR1 LGHNA, CDR2 YSLEER. The CDR3 loop spans 14 amino acids. CDR3 DNA: TGCGCCAGCAGCCAAGTCTGGGACTCCTACGAGCAGTACTTC. Amino acids: CASSQVWDSYEQYF.

This clonotype was seen only a few times. This chain's CDR3 is CASSLAGLQPQHF. The DNA of the CDR3 is TGTGCCAGCAGCTTAGCCGGTCTCCAGCCCCAGCATTTT. J is TRBJ1-5 and V is TRBV7-9, with D uncertain. This CDR3 region has 13 residues. Looked up from germline, CDR1 is SEHNR and CDR2 is FQNEAQ (reference sequence). V was shortened by 0 bases and J by 7 bases, with 7 bases between the two germline ends.

This clonotype was found a few times. The chain has TRBV7-9 and TRBJ1-2; D not resolved. Germline CDR1 reads SEHNR; CDR2 reads FQNEAQ (reference sequence). The germline V and J ends were trimmed by 1 base and 4 bases, with 4 bases remaining between them. The CDR3 has 12 amino acids. The CDR3 spells CASSLEPYGYTF. Here the CDR3 DNA reads TGTGCCAGCAGCTTAGAACCCTATGGCTACACCTTC. Variable domain in full (rest from reference TRBV7-9 and TRBJ1-2): DTGVSQNPRHKITKRGQNVTFRCDPISEHNRLYWYRQTLGQGPEFLTYFQNEAQLEKSRLLSDRFSAERPKGSFSTLEIQRTEQGDSAMYLCASSLEPYGYTFGSGTRLTVV.

The genes are TRBV29-1 and TRBJ1-1; TRBD1 matches at 9 bases. The length of the CDR3 is 13 residues. Per germline, CDR1 SQVTM and CDR2 ANQGSEA. J gave up 5 bases and V 4 bases, and 5 bases lay outside the gene matches. The CDR3 bases are TGCAGCGTTGGGGGACAGGGAAGTACTGAAGCTTTCTTT. Translating gives CSVGGQGSTEAFF.

The J gene is TRBJ2-7, the V gene TRBV10-2; 7 bases map to TRBD1. Germline loops: CDR1 WSHSY, CDR2 SAAADI. This CDR3 is built from 11 residues. With V trimmed by 8 bases and J by 4 bases, 2 bases remained unmatched. CDR3 DNA: TGCGCCAGCTTACAGGGGTACGAGCAGTACTTC. Translated: CASLQGYEQYF.